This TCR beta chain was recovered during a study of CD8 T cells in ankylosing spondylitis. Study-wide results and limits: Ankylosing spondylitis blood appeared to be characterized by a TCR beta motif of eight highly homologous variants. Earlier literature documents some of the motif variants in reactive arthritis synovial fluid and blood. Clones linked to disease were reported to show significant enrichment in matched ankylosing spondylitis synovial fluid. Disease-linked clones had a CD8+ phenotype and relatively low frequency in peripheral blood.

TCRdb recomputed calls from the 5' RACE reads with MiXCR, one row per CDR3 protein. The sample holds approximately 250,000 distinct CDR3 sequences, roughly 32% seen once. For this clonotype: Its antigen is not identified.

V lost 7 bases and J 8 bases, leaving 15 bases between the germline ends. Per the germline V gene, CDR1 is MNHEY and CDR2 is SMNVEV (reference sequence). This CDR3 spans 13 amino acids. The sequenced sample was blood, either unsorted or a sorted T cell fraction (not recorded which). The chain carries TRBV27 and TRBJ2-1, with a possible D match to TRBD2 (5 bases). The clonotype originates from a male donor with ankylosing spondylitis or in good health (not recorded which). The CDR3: CASKDYNGDEQFF. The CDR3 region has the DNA TGTGCCAGCAAGGATTATAACGGGGATGAGCAGTTCTTC.